Below are 32 T cell receptor beta chains sequenced from a single sample in a study of cytomegalovirus exposure and HLA in healthy donors. Primers included in the PCR were 60 Vbeta and 13 Jbeta primers. Profiling relied on immunoSEQ multiplex PCR, and the TCRdb table lists in-frame clones only, not all of them. The table includes 200,000 to 250,000 clones, around 73% detected once. The sample taken for sequencing was PBMCs. These receptors came from a male donor in good health and CMV-seronegative.

The DNA of the CDR3 is TGTGCCAGCAGTTCACAGGGCACCTATGGCTACACCTTC. It yields the protein CASSSQGTYGYTF. The V call is TRBV2, the J call TRBJ1-2, with TRBD1 as a possible D gene (6 bases). V was clipped by 5 bases and J by 4 bases, with 11 bases between them. This CDR3 comprises 13 residues. CDR1 and CDR2 (germline): SNHLY, FYNNEI.

This clone has a handful of counts. V usage is TRBV12-5 and J usage is TRBJ1-1; a weak D match, TRBD1 (6 bases). CDR1 and CDR2 from the germline V gene are LGHNT and FRNRAP. V was trimmed by 5 bases and J by 1 base, leaving 11 bases between them. This CDR3 is 14 amino acids long. CDR3 DNA sequence: TGTGCTAGTGGTCCGGGGACATCGAACACTGAAGCTTTCTTT. This translates into CASGPGTSNTEAFF.

The sample holds one count of this clone. The V and J genes are TRBV5-8 and TRBJ2-7, with D possibly TRBD1 on 5 matching bases. Trimming pared 0 bases from V and 7 bases from J, leaving 14 bases between. This CDR3 spans 14 amino acids. Germline loops: CDR1 SGHTS, CDR2 YDEGEE. CDR3 amino acids: CASSLGTFKGEQYF. CDR3 sequence (DNA): TGTGCCAGCAGCTTGGGCACTTTTAAGGGGGAGCAGTACTTC. The full variable domain, with the rest looked up from reference TRBV5-8 and TRBJ2-7, is EAGVTQSPTHLIKTRGQQATLRCSPISGHTSVYWYQQALGLGLQFLLWYDEGEERNRGNFPPRFSGRQFPNYSSELNVNALELEDSALYLCASSLGTFKGEQYFGPGTRLTVT.

This clone was counted once. The V and J genes are TRBV12-1 and TRBJ1-3; TRBD1 was called by the table and not checked on the DNA. TRBV12-1 is marked as a pseudogene. The CDR3 runs to 14 residues. DNA for the CDR3: TGTGCCAGCAGCGATACAGGGGACGGAAACACCATATATTTT. Its protein is CASSDTGDGNTIYF.

The genes are TRBV11-2 and TRBJ1-2; 9 positions agree with TRBD1. The germline V gene has CDR1 SGHAT and CDR2 FQNNGV. V dropped 0 bases and J dropped 7; count of bases not matched to a gene: 3. The CDR3 is 14 residues long. The CDR3 coding sequence is TGTGCCAGCAGCTTAGAAGGGACAGGGTCTGGCTACACCTTC. This sequence encodes CASSLEGTGSGYTF.

This clone was seen a handful of times. Other DNA sequences from this sample encode an identical CDR3 as well. This chain connects TRBV5-4 to TRBJ2-5, with D unclear. V dropped 4 bases and J dropped 2 bases, with 3 bases sitting between them. This CDR3 has 11 amino acids. Germline V gene data show CDR1 as SGHNT and CDR2 as YYREEE (reference sequence). This CDR3 is CASSLQETQYF. The CDR3 nucleotides are TGTGCCAGCAGCCTTCAAGAGACCCAGTACTTC.

The gene calls are TRBV4-1 and TRBJ2-2; D may be TRBD2 (5 bases). V lost 1 base to trimming and J lost 5 bases, with 8 bases between them. This CDR3 spans 14 amino acids. Per germline, CDR1 MGHRA and CDR2 YSYEKL. The CDR3 protein is CASSQGRGTGELFF. DNA of the CDR3: TGCGCCAGCAGCCAAGGACGGGGAACCGGGGAGCTGTTTTTT.

The count of this clone is one. V gene TRBV7-2 combines with J gene TRBJ2-1; 11 bases align to TRBD2. CDR1 is SGHTA, CDR2 FQGNSA, per germline. The CDR3 spans 16 residues. V dropped 5 bases and J dropped 8; count of bases not matched to a gene: 11. The CDR3 spells CASSPIMTSGNDEQFF. CDR3 nucleotide sequence: TGTGCCAGCAGCCCTATAATGACTAGCGGGAACGATGAGCAGTTCTTC.

The DNA of the CDR3 is TGTGCCAGTAGTATCCTGGCGGCTTACAATGAGCAGTTCTTC. Protein product: CASSILAAYNEQFF. This sequence joins TRBV19 and TRBJ2-1; D not certain. Germline-derived CDR1 and CDR2 are LNHDA and SQIVND (reference sequence). Trimming took 3 bases from V and 4 from J, leaving 10 bases between them. This CDR3 comprises 14 residues. The full variable domain, completed using reference TRBV19 and TRBJ2-1, is DGGITQSPKYLFRKEGQNVTLSCEQNLNHDAMYWYRQDPGQGLRLIYYSQIVNDFQKGDIAEGYSVSREKKESFPLTVTSAQKNPTAFYLCASSILAAYNEQFFGPGTRLTVL.

The rearrangement uses TRBV19 and TRBJ2-3; TRBD2 might be the D (6 bases). CDR1 LNHDA and CDR2 SQIVND come from the germline V gene (reference sequence). V lost 10 bases to trimming and J lost 4 bases, with 18 bases between them. This CDR3 comprises 14 residues. This chain's CDR3 is CATSWVSSADTQYF. The DNA of the CDR3 is TGTGCCACCTCGTGGGTTTCTAGCGCAGATACGCAGTATTTT.

V is TRBV5-1 and J is TRBJ2-5; TRBD1 matches 9 bases. After removal of 4 bases from V and 7 bases from J, the junction contained 8 bases not matched to a gene. Germline lookup yields CDR1 SGHRS and CDR2 YFSETQ. The CDR3 runs 14 residues. CDR3 amino acids: CASSVTGGRATQYF. CDR3 coding DNA: TGCGCCAGCAGCGTCACAGGGGGCCGGGCGACCCAGTACTTC.

The genes are TRBV5-4 and TRBJ2-3; maybe TRBD2 (6 bases). CDR1 is SGHNT, CDR2 YYREEE, per germline (reference sequence). There are 15 residues in the CDR3. The V gene lost 2 bases and the J gene lost 0 bases, with 10 bases spanning the gap. This CDR3 reads CASSLGGGSTDTQYF. The DNA for the CDR3 is TGTGCCAGCAGCTTAGGAGGAGGGAGCACAGATACGCAGTATTTT.

This clone has only one observation. The chain combines TRBV11-2 with TRBJ2-7, with a possible D match to TRBD2 (5 bases). This CDR3 has 17 amino acids. Germline-derived CDR1 and CDR2 are SGHAT and FQNNGV. V was trimmed by 0 bases and J by 0 bases, leaving 15 bases between them. The CDR3 nucleotides are TGTGCCAGCAGCTTAGATTCAGCGACGGGGAGCTCCTACGAGCAGTACTTC. As protein: CASSLDSATGSSYEQYF.

V gene TRBV10-3 combines with J gene TRBJ2-5; 10 nucleotides match TRBD2. V trimming: 10 bases; J trimming: 5 bases; junction bases outside the gene matches: 16. CDR3 size: 16 residues. In germline, CDR1 is ENHRY, CDR2 SYGVKD. This CDR3 reads CATLGGPSGSEETQYF. The DNA of the CDR3 is TGTGCCACCCTGGGGGGCCCTAGCGGGAGTGAGGAGACCCAGTACTTC.

CDR3 nucleotides: TGTGCCAGCAGCTTGCCCGGCAATGAGCAGTTCTTC. Translated: CASSLPGNEQFF. The chain carries TRBV5-4 and TRBJ2-1; D is ambiguous. The length of the CDR3 is 12 residues. The V and J ends lost 1 base and 6 bases respectively, with 5 bases between them. Germline V gives CDR1 SGHNT, CDR2 YYREEE (reference sequence).

The chain uses TRBV6-1 and TRBJ1-1; no clear D. Per the germline V gene, CDR1 is MNHNS and CDR2 is SASEGT. Trimming left V 3 bases short and J 1 base short, with 9 bases between. This CDR3 is built from 14 residues. Here the CDR3 DNA reads TGTGCCAGCAGTGAGACTTTCGGGAACACTGAAGCTTTCTTT. It translates to CASSETFGNTEAFF.

The chain joins TRBV5-4 to TRBJ1-1; TRBD1 aligns across 11 bases. Germline lookup yields CDR1 SGHNT and CDR2 YYREEE (reference sequence). Trimming took 4 bases from V and 5 from J; bases not matched to a gene: 4. The CDR3 loop spans 14 amino acids. The CDR3: CASSPRDRGTEAFF. CDR3 DNA: TGTGCCAGCAGCCCCCGGGACAGGGGGACTGAAGCTTTCTTT.

The genes are TRBV27 and TRBJ1-5, with 7 bases that match TRBD1. The CDR3 is 15 amino acids. V lost 1 base and J lost 2; bases outside the gene matches: 2. Germline assignment: CDR1 MNHEY and CDR2 SMNVEV (reference sequence). This CDR3 reads CASSLFTGGNQPQHF. The DNA of the CDR3 is TGTGCCAGCAGTTTATTCACAGGGGGCAATCAGCCCCAGCATTTT.

The chain carries TRBV6-6 and TRBJ2-5; TRBD1 agrees at 9 bases. The V and J ends lost 5 bases and 4 bases, in that order; junction bases with no gene match: 11. The CDR3 sequence is 16 residues long. The germline V gene encodes CDR1 MNHNY and CDR2 SVGAGI (reference sequence). The chain's CDR3 is CASSNPTGGTLETQYF. CDR3 bases: TGTGCCAGCAGTAACCCGACAGGGGGAACGTTAGAGACCCAGTACTTC.

This clone has only one observation. This CDR3 is CASSPGVTGQGYGYTF. DNA for the CDR3: TGTGCCAGCAGCCCAGGGGTGACGGGTCAGGGCTATGGCTACACCTTC. This sequence joins TRBV11-2 and TRBJ1-2, with D perhaps matching TRBD1 (6 bases). The CDR3 loop spans 16 amino acids. Germline-derived CDR1 and CDR2 are SGHAT and FQNNGV. Trimming took 5 bases from V and 4 from J, leaving 20 bases between them.

This chain uses TRBV7-8 with TRBJ2-5; TRBD1 agrees at 9 bases. V lost 5 bases, J lost 4 bases, and 14 bases stayed unmatched. CDR3 length: 17 amino acids. Germline loops: CDR1 SGHVS, CDR2 FQNEAQ. The CDR3: CASSSGSATGGRETQYF. Here the CDR3 DNA reads TGTGCCAGCAGCAGCGGGTCCGCGACAGGGGGAAGAGAGACCCAGTACTTC.

The rearrangement joins TRBV30 to TRBJ2-7; D perhaps matches TRBD2 (7 bases). V was clipped by 2 bases and J by 10 bases, with 15 bases between them. The germline V gene has CDR1 GTSNPN and CDR2 SVGIG (reference sequence). The CDR3 has 12 amino acids. In nucleotides, the CDR3 is TGTGCCTGGAGTAAGGTGGGGGGGACACAGTACTTC. It is translated as CAWSKVGGTQYF. Full variable domain (remainder filled in from reference TRBV30 and TRBJ2-7): SQTIHQWPATLVQPVGSPLSLECTVEGTSNPNLYWYRQAAGRGLQLLFYSVGIGQISSEVPQNLSASRPQDRQFILSSKKLLLSDSGFYLCAWSKVGGTQYFGPGTRLTVT.

This clone came up once. The gene calls are TRBV27 and TRBJ2-1, with D maybe TRBD2 (6 bases). Deletions cut 2 bases from V and 6 bases from J, with 11 bases between. This CDR3 is built from 14 residues. Germline V gene lookup returns CDR1 MNHEY and CDR2 SMNVEV (reference sequence). Written as DNA, the CDR3 is TGTGCCAGCAGTTTAACGACGCGGGGCAATGAGCAGTTCTTC. It yields the protein CASSLTTRGNEQFF.

The chain uses TRBV10-3 and TRBJ2-3, with 10 nucleotides matching TRBD2. CDR3 length: 14 amino acids. Germline lookup yields CDR1 ENHRY and CDR2 SYGVKD. V was pared by 5 bases and J by 6 bases, with 5 bases of the junction left unmatched. The DNA for the CDR3 is TGTGCCATCAGTAGCGGGAGGGCCTCTGATACGCAGTATTTT. Its protein is CAISSGRASDTQYF.

J is TRBJ2-3 and V is TRBV19; the D gene is possibly TRBD2 (7 bases). Germline CDR1 is LNHDA and CDR2 is SQIVND (reference sequence). V lost 2 bases, J lost 2 bases, and 14 bases lay in between. The CDR3 consists of 16 residues. As DNA, the CDR3 is TGTGCCAGTAGTATAAGAGGGGGGGCCAACACAGATACGCAGTATTTT. It yields the protein CASSIRGGANTDTQYF.

This clone is a singleton in its sample. The genes are TRBV7-9 and TRBJ2-1; perhaps TRBD1 as D (5 bases). The V gene lost 10 bases and the J gene lost 2 bases, with 18 bases spanning the gap. The germline CDR1 and CDR2 sequences are SEHNR and FQNEAQ (reference sequence). CDR3 length: 15 residues. The CDR3, as DNA: TGTGCCATTAATTCCCCAGGGATGACCTACAATGAGCAGTTCTTC. This encodes CAINSPGMTYNEQFF.

This clone was seen only once. V is TRBV5-1 and J is TRBJ2-5, with unresolved D. Germline V gene data show CDR1 as SGHRS and CDR2 as YFSETQ. V was pared by 7 bases and J by 3 bases, with 7 bases between. CDR3 length equals 11 residues. The CDR3 DNA sequence: TGCGCCAGCCACAACGAAGAGACCCAGTACTTC. This encodes CASHNEETQYF. Together with reference TRBV5-1 and TRBJ2-5, the CDR3 gives the full variable domain: KAGVTQTPRYLIKTRGQQVTLSCSPISGHRSVSWYQQTPGQGLQFLFEYFSETQRNKGNFPGRFSGRQFSNSRSEMNVSTLELGDSALYLCASHNEETQYFGPGTRLLVL.

The rearrangement uses TRBV2 and TRBJ2-1; 10 bases are shared with TRBD2. This CDR3 is built from 14 residues. The germline V gene encodes CDR1 SNHLY and CDR2 FYNNEI. Losses at the gene ends were 4 bases for V and 4 bases for J; bases not matched to a gene: 1. The CDR3 DNA reads TGTGCCAGCAGTGCGACTAGCGGGTACAATGAGCAGTTCTTC. It yields the protein CASSATSGYNEQFF. The whole variable domain, filled in from reference TRBV2 and TRBJ2-1, reads EPEVTQTPSHQVTQMGQEVILRCVPISNHLYFYWYRQILGQKVEFLVSFYNNEISEKSEIFDDQFSVERPDGSNFTLKIRSTKLEDSAMYFCASSATSGYNEQFFGPGTRLTVL.

CDR3 nucleotides: TGTGCCAGCAGTTACCTTTGGACAGAGAACTATGGCTACACCTTC. Its translation is CASSYLWTENYGYTF. The V call is TRBV6-5, the J call TRBJ1-2, with D perhaps matching TRBD1 (6 bases). This CDR3 contains 15 residues. The V end lost 2 bases, the J end lost 2 bases, and 12 bases lay between the germline ends. Germline V CDR1 and CDR2: MNHEY, SVGAGI.

This clone was observed a handful of times. The chain employs TRBV18 and TRBJ2-5; no reliable D call. CDR3 size: 14 residues. The V gene lost 2 bases and the J gene lost 2 bases, with 9 bases spanning the gap. The germline V gene encodes CDR1 KGHSH and CDR2 LQKENI. CDR3 coding DNA: TGTGCCAGCTCACCAGGGCTTAATCAAGAGACCCAGTACTTC. It translates to CASSPGLNQETQYF. The full variable domain, its missing parts supplied by reference TRBV18 and TRBJ2-5, is NAGVMQNPRHLVRRRGQEARLRCSPMKGHSHVYWYRQLPEEGLKFMVYLQKENIIDESGMPKERFSAEFPKEGPSILRIQQVVRGDSAAYFCASSPGLNQETQYFGPGTRLLVL.

As to this clone: The junction departs from germline at one end; a sequencing error may be responsible. V is TRBV7-9 and J is TRBJ2-5; perhaps TRBD2 as D (5 bases). CDR1 is SEHNR and CDR2 is FQNEAQ in the germline V gene (reference sequence). The CDR3 is made up of 12 amino acids. Here the CDR3 reads CSSGIDSETQYF. As DNA, the CDR3 is TGTTCCAGCGGCATCGACTCCGAGACCCAGTACTTC.

This clone was detected once. The genes are TRBV6-5 and TRBJ2-1; D call uncertain. V gave up 0 bases and J gave up 7 bases, with 10 bases separating them. The V gene's germline CDR1 is MNHEY and CDR2 SVGAGI. The CDR3 loop spans 14 amino acids. The CDR3 loop reads CASSYSAGENEQFF. The DNA of the CDR3 is TGTGCCAGCAGTTACTCAGCAGGCGAGAATGAGCAGTTCTTC.